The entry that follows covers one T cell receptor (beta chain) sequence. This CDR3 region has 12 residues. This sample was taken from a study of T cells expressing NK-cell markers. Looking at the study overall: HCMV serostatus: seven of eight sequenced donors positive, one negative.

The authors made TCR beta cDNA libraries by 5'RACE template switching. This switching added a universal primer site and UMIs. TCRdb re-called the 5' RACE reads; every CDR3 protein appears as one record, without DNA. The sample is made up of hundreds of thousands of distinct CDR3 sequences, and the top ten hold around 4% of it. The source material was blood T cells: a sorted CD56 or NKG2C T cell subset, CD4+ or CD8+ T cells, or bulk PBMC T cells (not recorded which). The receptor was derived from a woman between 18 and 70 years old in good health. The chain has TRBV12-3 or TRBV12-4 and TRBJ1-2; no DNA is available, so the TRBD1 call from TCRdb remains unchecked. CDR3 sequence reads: CASSTQGGGYTF.